This T cell receptor (beta chain) is drawn from a study of identical twins. This clonotype was picked up a small number of times. TCRdb reanalysed the 5' RACE reads using MiXCR and keeps one entry per CDR3 protein. Here the sample spans 400,000 to 550,000 distinct CDR3 sequences, approximately 15% being singletons. V lost 8 bases and J lost 5, with 12 bases in between. The CDR3 is 12 residues long. Germline-derived CDR1 and CDR2 are ENHRY and SYGVKD. This sample was also put to use in a study of yellow fever vaccine responses in identical twins.

The specimen sequenced was CD4+ T cells sorted from blood. V gene TRBV10-3 combines with J gene TRBJ2-5, with D uncertain. This sequence originates from a woman aged 18-30 years in good health. CDR3 bases: TGTGCCATCGGCCTTGCGGCGGAGACCCAGTACTTC. Translating it yields CAIGLAAETQYF.